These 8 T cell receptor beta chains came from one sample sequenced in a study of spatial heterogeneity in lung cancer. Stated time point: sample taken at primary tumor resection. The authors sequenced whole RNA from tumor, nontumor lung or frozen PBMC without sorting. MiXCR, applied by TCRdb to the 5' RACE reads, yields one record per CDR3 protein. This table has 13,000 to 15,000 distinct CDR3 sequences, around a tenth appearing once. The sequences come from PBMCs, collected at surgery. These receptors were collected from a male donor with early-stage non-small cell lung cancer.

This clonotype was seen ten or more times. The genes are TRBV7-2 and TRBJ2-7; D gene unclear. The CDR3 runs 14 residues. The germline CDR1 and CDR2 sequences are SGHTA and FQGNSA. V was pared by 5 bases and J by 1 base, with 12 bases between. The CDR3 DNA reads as TGTGCCAGCAGCCTAGGACCCTCGTCCTACGAGCAGTACTTC. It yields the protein CASSLGPSSYEQYF. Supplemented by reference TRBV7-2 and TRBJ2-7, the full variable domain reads GAGVSQSPSNKVTEKGKDVELRCDPISGHTALYWYRQSLGQGLEFLIYFQGNSAPDKSGLPSDRFSAERTGGSVSTLTIQRTQQEDSAVYLCASSLGPSSYEQYFGPGTRLTVT.

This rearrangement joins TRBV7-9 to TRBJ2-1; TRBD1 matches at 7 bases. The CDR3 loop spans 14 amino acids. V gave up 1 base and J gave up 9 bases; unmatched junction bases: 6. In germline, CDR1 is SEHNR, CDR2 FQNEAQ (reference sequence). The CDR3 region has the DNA TGTGCCAGCAGCTTAGGACAGGGTGCGAGTGAGCAGTTCTTC. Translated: CASSLGQGASEQFF.

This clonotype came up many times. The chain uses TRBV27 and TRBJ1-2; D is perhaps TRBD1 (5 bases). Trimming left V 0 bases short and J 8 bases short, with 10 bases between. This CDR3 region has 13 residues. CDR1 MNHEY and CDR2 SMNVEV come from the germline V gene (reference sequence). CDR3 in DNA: TGTGCCAGCAGTTTATCGGGACTGTCGGGCTACACCTTC. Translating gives CASSLSGLSGYTF.

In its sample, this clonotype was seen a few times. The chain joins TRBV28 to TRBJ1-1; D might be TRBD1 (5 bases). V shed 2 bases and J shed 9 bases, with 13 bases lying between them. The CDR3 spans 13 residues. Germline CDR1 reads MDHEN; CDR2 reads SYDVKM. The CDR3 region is CASSLGARVKAFF. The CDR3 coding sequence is TGTGCCAGCAGTTTAGGTGCCAGGGTCAAAGCTTTCTTT. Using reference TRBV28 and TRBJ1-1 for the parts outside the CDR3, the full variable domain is DVKVTQSSRYLVKRTGEKVFLECVQDMDHENMFWYRQDPGLGLRLIYFSYDVKMKEKGDIPEGYSVSREKKERFSLILESASTNQTSMYLCASSLGARVKAFFGQGTRLTVV.

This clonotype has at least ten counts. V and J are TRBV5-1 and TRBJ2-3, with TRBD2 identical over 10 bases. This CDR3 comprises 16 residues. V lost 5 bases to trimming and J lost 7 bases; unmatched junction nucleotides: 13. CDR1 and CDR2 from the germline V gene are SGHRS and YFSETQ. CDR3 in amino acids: CASSSRPSGSIYTQYF. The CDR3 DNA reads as TGCGCCAGCAGTTCCCGCCCTAGCGGGAGTATCTATACGCAGTATTTT. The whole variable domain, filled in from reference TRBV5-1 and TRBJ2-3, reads KAGVTQTPRYLIKTRGQQVTLSCSPISGHRSVSWYQQTPGQGLQFLFEYFSETQRNKGNFPGRFSGRQFSNSRSEMNVSTLELGDSALYLCASSSRPSGSIYTQYFGPGTRLTVL.

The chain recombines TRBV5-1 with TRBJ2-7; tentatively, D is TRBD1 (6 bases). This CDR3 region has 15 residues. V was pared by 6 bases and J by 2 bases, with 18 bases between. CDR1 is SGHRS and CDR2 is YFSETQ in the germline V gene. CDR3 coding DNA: TGCGCCAGCACTCGGTTACAGGGTTCGGCCTACGAGCAGTACTTC. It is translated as CASTRLQGSAYEQYF.

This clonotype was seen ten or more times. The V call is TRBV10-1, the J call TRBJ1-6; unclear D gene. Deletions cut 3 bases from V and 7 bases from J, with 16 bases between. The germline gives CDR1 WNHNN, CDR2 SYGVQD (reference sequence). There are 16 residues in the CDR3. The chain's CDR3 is CASSEVGLGRNSPLHF. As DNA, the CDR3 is TGCGCCAGCAGTGAAGTTGGACTAGGAAGGAATTCACCCCTCCACTTT.

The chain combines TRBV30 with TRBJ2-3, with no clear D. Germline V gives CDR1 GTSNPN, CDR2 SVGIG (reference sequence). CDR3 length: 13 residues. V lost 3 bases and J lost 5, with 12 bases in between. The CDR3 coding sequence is TGTGCCTGGAGCCTCGAACGCGGAGATACGCAGTATTTT. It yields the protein CAWSLERGDTQYF.